The 14 T cell receptor beta chains reported below all come from one sample, sequenced in a study of T cell repertoires in cytomegalovirus infection. A single record per CDR3 protein comes from TCRdb applying MiXCR to the reads. The table records around 450,000 distinct CDR3 sequences, 11% of them present only once. Sequencing used PBMCs. These receptor sequences come from a human donor in good health (CMV status not recorded). Some clones in this sample may be carry-over from other donors' samples.

The chain couples TRBV29-1 to TRBJ2-1; possible D gene TRBD2, 6 bases. The V gene lost 4 bases and the J gene lost 5 bases, with 21 bases spanning the gap. This CDR3 contains 16 residues. Germline values: CDR1 SQVTM, CDR2 ANQGSEA. CDR3 in DNA: TGCAGCGTTGGCGGGGTTTGGATACGTACCGACAATGAGCAGTTCTTC. This encodes CSVGGVWIRTDNEQFF.

Ten or more counts support this clonotype. The chain joins TRBV19 to TRBJ1-5; maybe TRBD1 (5 bases). Trimming shortened V by 6 bases and J by 1 base, and 13 bases separated the two germline ends. Germline-derived CDR1 and CDR2 are LNHDA and SQIVND (reference sequence). The length of the CDR3 is 15 residues. The CDR3 DNA is TGTGCCAGTAGCCTCGTCCGGGACAGCAATCAGCCCCAGCATTTT. Translating it yields CASSLVRDSNQPQHF.

This clonotype was seen at least ten times. The chain couples TRBV6-6 to TRBJ2-1; tentative D call: TRBD2 (6 bases). CDR1 is MNHNY, CDR2 SVGAGI, per germline (reference sequence). The CDR3 totals 13 residues. The V gene lost 8 bases and the J gene lost 6 bases, with 14 bases spanning the gap. CDR3 protein: CASRELTSNEQFF. The CDR3 DNA is TGTGCCAGCCGGGAGCTAACTTCCAATGAGCAGTTCTTC.

This clonotype was counted ten times or more. J is TRBJ1-5 and V is TRBV6-1, with 8 bases fitting TRBD1. In germline, CDR1 is MNHNS, CDR2 SASEGT. Trimming cost V 1 base and J 6 bases; bases outside gene matches: 8. CDR3 length equals 16 residues. CDR3 amino acids: CASSEVGRGRGQPQHF. The CDR3 DNA sequence: TGTGCCAGCAGTGAAGTCGGCAGGGGGCGAGGTCAGCCCCAGCATTTT.

The chain combines TRBV19 with TRBJ2-7; D not resolved. The germline V and J ends were trimmed by 5 bases and 2 bases, with 22 bases remaining between them. Germline values: CDR1 LNHDA, CDR2 SQIVND (reference sequence). This CDR3 comprises 17 residues. CDR3 sequence: CASSLSFFGVPTYEQYF. Written as DNA, the CDR3 is TGTGCCAGTAGTCTCTCCTTCTTTGGGGTCCCGACCTACGAGCAGTACTTC.

There are a few counts of this clonotype. The chain couples TRBV20-1 to TRBJ2-7, with no clear D. The germline CDR1 and CDR2 sequences are DFQATT and SNEGSKA (reference sequence). V lost 1 base and J 4 bases, leaving 11 bases between the germline ends. The CDR3 loop spans 13 amino acids. CDR3 sequence: CSARAPIQYEQYF. The CDR3 DNA follows: TGCAGTGCTAGAGCGCCGATACAATACGAGCAGTACTTC.

This clonotype was observed a handful of times. The chain joins TRBV20-1 to TRBJ1-1; D might be TRBD1 (5 bases). The V gene's germline CDR1 is DFQATT and CDR2 SNEGSKA (reference sequence). The CDR3 runs 16 residues. Trimming took off 0 bases at V and 1 base at J, with 15 bases between the two ends. CDR3 bases: TGCAGTGCTAGAGATAGGGCCGACAGCTGGAACACTGAAGCTTTCTTT. As protein: CSARDRADSWNTEAFF.

The genes are TRBV12-3 or TRBV12-4 and TRBJ1-3; 7 nucleotides align to TRBD1. The CDR3 spans 18 residues. V lost 5 bases, J lost 0 bases, and 13 bases stayed unmatched. CDR3 residues: CASSNPGQRLDSGNTIYF. The CDR3 DNA reads TGTGCCAGCAGTAACCCGGGACAGCGCCTGGACTCTGGAAACACCATATATTTT.

Many counts were recorded for this clonotype. V usage is TRBV20-1 and J usage is TRBJ2-7; TRBD2 matches at 9 bases. Germline CDR1 is DFQATT and CDR2 is SNEGSKA (reference sequence). Germline trimming cut 6 bases from V and 0 bases from J; bases unmatched to any gene: 12. The length of the CDR3 is 16 residues. CDR3 sequence reads: CSAQRTSASFSYEQYF. The CDR3 DNA is TGCAGTGCACAACGGACTAGCGCAAGTTTCTCCTACGAGCAGTACTTC.

The chain combines TRBV24-1 with TRBJ2-1, with D perhaps matching TRBD2 (8 bases). The CDR3 is 16 residues long. Germline V gene data show CDR1 as KGHDR and CDR2 as SFDVKD. V was trimmed by 3 bases and J by 6 bases, leaving 17 bases between them. CDR3 sequence reads: CATSDSRGTRGNEQFF. CDR3 DNA sequence: TGTGCCACCAGTGATAGCAGGGGGACTAGGGGCAATGAGCAGTTCTTC.

This clonotype occurred many times. The V gene is TRBV20-1, the J gene TRBJ2-1; D unclear. Per germline, CDR1 DFQATT and CDR2 SNEGSKA (reference sequence). V was clipped by 5 bases and J by 2 bases, with 10 bases between them. The CDR3 sequence is 13 residues long. This CDR3 reads CSASLIAYNEQFF. The CDR3 DNA is TGCAGTGCTTCCCTTATCGCCTACAATGAGCAGTTCTTC.

This clonotype was counted at least ten times. DNA of the CDR3: TGTGCCAGCAGTTCCCCAGTCGTGACGGCGGGAGTCCGAGAGACCCAGTACTTC. Encoded protein: CASSSPVVTAGVRETQYF. The chain joins TRBV28 to TRBJ2-5, with 7 bases fitting TRBD2. From germline, CDR1 is MDHEN and CDR2 SYDVKM. Trimming took 4 bases from V and 4 from J; bases not matched to a gene: 18. The CDR3 length is 18 residues.

This clonotype has ten or more counts. The gene calls are TRBV7-9 and TRBJ1-1; D gene uncertain. Looked up from germline, CDR1 is SEHNR and CDR2 is FQNEAQ (reference sequence). Between the trimmed V and J ends, which lost 4 bases and 10 bases, there was a span of 13 bases. The CDR3 runs 12 residues. The CDR3 protein is CASSSRTTIAFF. CDR3 sequence (DNA): TGTGCCAGCAGCTCCAGGACCACTATAGCTTTCTTT.

The chain joins TRBV7-9 to TRBJ2-1, with 10 bases fitting TRBD2. Germline V gene data show CDR1 as SEHNR and CDR2 as FQNEAQ (reference sequence). V lost 6 bases and J lost 3; bases outside the gene matches: 14. This CDR3 is 18 amino acids long. Here the CDR3 reads CASSQSTTSGAYYNEQFF. The CDR3 DNA is TGTGCCAGCAGTCAATCAACCACTAGCGGGGCTTACTACAATGAGCAGTTCTTC.